Below are 3 T cell receptor beta chains sequenced from a single sample in a study of memory CD4+ T cells and cytomegalovirus serostatus. Measured with immunoSEQ multiplex PCR; TCRdb has only the in-frame clones, and not every one. The sample lists 45,000 to 70,000 clones, less than 85% occurring once. Single viable CD3+CD4+CD8-CD45RO+ cells were sorted as the memory CD4+ T cells. Material for sequencing was memory CD4+ T cells from blood. The receptors derive from an adult in good health and CMV-seronegative. Some clones in this sample may be carry-over from other donors' samples.

Turning to this clone: The sample carries other DNA sequences with the same CDR3. The genes are TRBV7-3 and TRBJ1-1, with a possible D match to TRBD1 (5 bases). Deletions cut 5 bases from V and 0 bases from J, with 13 bases between. Germline assignment: CDR1 SGHTA and CDR2 FQGTGA. The CDR3 has 15 residues. CDR3 sequence (DNA): TGTGCCAGCAGCCCAACAGGAAACTTGAACACTGAAGCTTTCTTT. Residues: CASSPTGNLNTEAFF.

The chain couples TRBV7-9 to TRBJ2-3; either TRBD1 or TRBD2 may fit D (6 bases each). This CDR3 comprises 15 residues. Trimming removed 2 bases at V and 3 bases at J, with 12 bases between. CDR1 is SEHNR and CDR2 is FQNEAQ in the germline V gene (reference sequence). For the CDR3, the DNA is TGTGCCAGCAGCTTAAGGGGGGACGCAACAGATACGCAGTATTTT. Its translation is CASSLRGDATDTQYF.

The J gene is TRBJ2-2, the V gene TRBV2; D possibly corresponds to TRBD2 (5 bases). Between the trimmed V and J ends, which lost 5 bases and 7 bases, there was a span of 11 bases. The CDR3 is made up of 13 amino acids. Germline values: CDR1 SNHLY, CDR2 FYNNEI. This CDR3 is CASSKDSLGELFF. In DNA, the CDR3 is TGTGCCAGCAGTAAGGACTCCCTCGGGGAGCTGTTTTTT.